These 28 T cell receptor beta chains came from one sample sequenced in a study of blood T cell repertoires in COVID-19. Assay: immunoSEQ multiplex PCR; the TCRdb copy retains only in-frame clones and omits some. The sample has more than 70,000 clones; about nine tenths are singletons. Sequencing was performed on peripheral blood. These receptors were collected from a woman in her late teens or twenties with acute or convalescent COVID-19.

V and J are TRBV11-2 and TRBJ2-2; TRBD1 is a possible D gene (6 bases). This CDR3 has 13 amino acids. Germline V CDR1 and CDR2: SGHAT, FQNNGV. V lost 6 bases to trimming and J lost 7 bases, with 12 bases between them. CDR3 bases: TGTGCCAGCAGGGTGGCAGGGGACGGGGAGCTGTTTTTT. Protein sequence: CASRVAGDGELFF. Together with reference TRBV11-2 and TRBJ2-2, the CDR3 gives the full variable domain: EAGVAQSPRYKIIEKRQSVAFWCNPISGHATLYWYQQILGQGPKLLIQFQNNGVVDDSQLPKDRFSAERLKGVDSTLKIQPAKLEDSAVYLCASRVAGDGELFFGEGSRLTVL.

The chain recombines TRBV23-1 with TRBJ2-7; perhaps TRBD1 as D (6 bases). TRBV23-1 is filed as an ORF, its function uncertain. V dropped 0 bases and J dropped 2 bases, with 11 bases sitting between them. The CDR3 length is 15 residues. CDR3 region: CASSQSPDSTYEQYF. The CDR3 coding sequence is TGCGCCAGCAGTCAATCGCCGGACAGTACCTACGAGCAGTACTTC.

The chain is built from TRBV13 and TRBJ2-7; 12 nucleotides match TRBD2. V shed 5 bases and J 5 bases; nucleotides not matched to a gene: 4. Germline CDR1 PRHDT, CDR2 FYEKMQ (reference sequence). This CDR3 contains 14 residues. In nucleotides, the CDR3 is TGTGCCAGCAGCCCTAGCGGGGGGGCCGACGAGCAGTACTTC. This sequence encodes CASSPSGGADEQYF.

The chain recombines TRBV5-8 with TRBJ2-3; D is perhaps TRBD1 (5 bases). V dropped 3 bases and J dropped 0 bases, with 17 bases sitting between them. The CDR3 is made up of 17 amino acids. Looked up from germline, CDR1 is SGHTS and CDR2 is YDEGEE. CDR3 nucleotide sequence: TGTGCCAGCAGCTCCTGGGGCAGGCCATCTAGCACAGATACGCAGTATTTT. Amino acid sequence: CASSSWGRPSSTDTQYF.

The chain carries TRBV30 and TRBJ2-2; tentative D call: TRBD2 (5 bases). The germline CDR1 and CDR2 sequences are GTSNPN and SVGIG (reference sequence). Trimming stripped 8 bases from V and 1 base from J, with 14 bases between. This CDR3 contains 14 residues. CDR3 nucleotide sequence: TGTGCCGGAGGTTATGCGGGGAACACCGGGGAGCTGTTTTTT. Translated: CAGGYAGNTGELFF.

J is TRBJ1-2 and V is TRBV7-2; possibly TRBD1 for D (5 bases). Trimming left V 5 bases short and J 4 bases short, with 14 bases between. Germline CDR1 is SGHTA and CDR2 is FQGNSA. This CDR3 has 14 amino acids. This CDR3 reads CASSNSDRGYGYTF. The CDR3 DNA follows: TGTGCCAGCAGCAACTCCGACAGAGGCTATGGCTACACCTTC.

This chain uses TRBV2 with TRBJ1-6, with D possibly TRBD1 on 6 matching bases. Trimming took off 3 bases at V and 7 bases at J, with 10 bases between the two ends. The CDR3 is 14 residues long. Germline V gene lookup returns CDR1 SNHLY and CDR2 FYNNEI. The CDR3 DNA follows: TGTGCCAGCAGTGAGAGGCAGGGGAATTCACCCCTCCACTTT. The encoded protein is CASSERQGNSPLHF.

Only one count was recorded for this clone. The V call is TRBV20-1, the J call TRBJ2-7; D is perhaps TRBD2 (6 bases). With 6 bases removed from V and 3 bases from J, the gap between germline ends came to 9 bases. CDR3 length: 11 amino acids. Germline V lookup: CDR1 DFQATT, CDR2 SNEGSKA (reference sequence). The CDR3: CSASEGYEQYF. The CDR3 coding sequence is TGCAGTGCCTCGGAGGGCTACGAGCAGTACTTC.

This sequence joins TRBV27 and TRBJ2-2, with a possible D match to TRBD1 (6 bases). V lost 10 bases and J lost 4, with 10 bases in between. CDR1 and CDR2 (germline): MNHEY, SMNVEV (reference sequence). This CDR3 has 12 amino acids. The CDR3 protein is CAIRTATGELFF. CDR3 nucleotides: TGTGCCATCCGGACAGCCACCGGGGAGCTGTTTTTT.

This rearrangement joins TRBV6-6 to TRBJ2-1, with 7 nucleotides matching TRBD2. Trimming took 8 bases from V and 7 from J; bases not matched to a gene: 8. CDR1 and CDR2 from the germline V gene are MNHNY and SVGAGI (reference sequence). The CDR3 extends over 13 amino acids. CDR3 DNA: TGTGCCAGCGGTGGGGGGGAAAGGAATGAGCAGTTCTTC. Translating gives CASGGGERNEQFF.

In this sample, this clone turned up once. This sequence joins TRBV30 and TRBJ2-1; no reliable D call. V lost 0 bases and J 9 bases, leaving 15 bases between the germline ends. CDR3 length: 14 amino acids. CDR1 GTSNPN and CDR2 SVGIG come from the germline V gene (reference sequence). CDR3 residues: CAWSVRFPSGEQFF. DNA for the CDR3: TGTGCCTGGAGTGTACGATTTCCCTCGGGTGAGCAGTTCTTC.

This clone was seen once. The chain is built from TRBV10-3 and TRBJ2-1; unclear D gene. The length of the CDR3 is 15 residues. The germline gives CDR1 ENHRY, CDR2 SYGVKD. V was shortened by 0 bases and J by 3 bases, with 9 bases between the two germline ends. In nucleotides, the CDR3 is TGTGCCATCAGTGAGTCGGTACTTCGCTACAATGAGCAGTTCTTC. Encoded protein: CAISESVLRYNEQFF.

This chain connects TRBV2 to TRBJ1-1, with D possibly matching TRBD1 (6 bases). Trimming took 6 bases from V and 4 from J, leaving 18 bases between them. Germline CDR1 and CDR2: SNHLY and FYNNEI. This CDR3 has 15 residues. CDR3 DNA sequence: TGTGCCAGCAGGAGACAACAGGGATCGGGCACTGAAGCTTTCTTT. Translating gives CASRRQQGSGTEAFF.

The chain joins TRBV6-4 to TRBJ1-6; 9 bases agree with TRBD1. Germline V lookup: CDR1 MRHNA, CDR2 SNTAGT. V gave up 5 bases and J gave up 10 bases; unmatched junction bases: 6. The CDR3 covers 14 residues. The CDR3 bases are TGTGCCAGCAGTCACACAGGGGGCGGCTCACCCCTCCACTTT. Translating it yields CASSHTGGGSPLHF.

The chain recombines TRBV27 with TRBJ1-1; TRBD1 aligns across 9 bases. Losses at the gene ends were 4 bases for V and 4 bases for J; bases not matched to a gene: 19. The CDR3 length is 19 residues. Germline values: CDR1 MNHEY, CDR2 SMNVEV (reference sequence). CDR3 in amino acids: CASSSHDRGFLKGRTEAFF. The CDR3 DNA sequence: TGTGCCAGCAGTTCCCATGACAGGGGGTTTCTTAAGGGGCGCACTGAAGCTTTCTTT.

The chain has TRBV28 and TRBJ1-2, with 7 bases matching TRBD1. From germline, CDR1 is MDHEN and CDR2 SYDVKM. V dropped 10 bases and J dropped 2; count of bases not matched to a gene: 13. CDR3 size: 15 residues. CDR3 region: CATLVGAGGNYGYTF. The CDR3 nucleotides are TGTGCCACCCTCGTGGGGGCAGGGGGGAACTATGGCTACACCTTC.

The rearrangement uses TRBV27 and TRBJ1-1; 8 bases match TRBD1. The junction had 6 bases not matched to a gene; V was cut back by 2 bases and J by 4 bases. Germline CDR1 MNHEY, CDR2 SMNVEV (reference sequence). The CDR3 loop spans 15 amino acids. CDR3 in amino acids: CASSLAGTGPTEAFF. CDR3 nucleotide sequence: TGTGCCAGCAGTTTAGCGGGGACAGGTCCCACTGAAGCTTTCTTT.

The CDR3 DNA reads as TGTGCCAGCAGGAAACGACAGGGTGGGGGGACTGAAGCTTTCTTT. Residues: CASRKRQGGGTEAFF. The rearrangement links TRBV28 to TRBJ1-1; 7 bases map to TRBD1. From germline, CDR1 is MDHEN and CDR2 SYDVKM. The V segment lost 6 bases and the J segment 5 bases; nucleotides outside the gene matches: 12. The length of the CDR3 is 15 residues.

The count of this clone is one. The CDR3: CASSPSGSYNEQFF. The CDR3 bases are TGTGCCAGCAGCCCTAGCGGGAGCTACAATGAGCAGTTCTTC. The V call is TRBV9, the J call TRBJ2-1; 10 nucleotides match TRBD2. Germline loops: CDR1 SGDLS, CDR2 YYNGEE. The CDR3 loop spans 14 amino acids. The V and J ends lost 4 bases and 3 bases, in that order; junction bases with no gene match: 1.

This clone is classed as large. The chain carries TRBV19 and TRBJ1-1; a weak D match, TRBD1 (6 bases). Germline V gives CDR1 LNHDA, CDR2 SQIVND (reference sequence). Trimming took off 10 bases at V and 3 bases at J, with 15 bases between the two ends. The CDR3 loop spans 13 amino acids. The CDR3 bases are TGTGCCACCCGGCCTGGACAGCACACTGAAGCTTTCTTT. Translated: CATRPGQHTEAFF.

This clone was seen a single time. The chain employs TRBV28 and TRBJ2-7; 12 nucleotides align to TRBD1. Germline V gene data show CDR1 as MDHEN and CDR2 as SYDVKM. CDR3 size: 15 residues. V lost 4 bases and J lost 3; bases outside the gene matches: 4. CDR3 bases: TGTGCCAGCAGTTCTGGGACAGGGGGCTTCTACGAGCAGTACTTC. This gives the protein CASSSGTGGFYEQYF. The whole variable domain, filled in from reference TRBV28 and TRBJ2-7, reads DVKVTQSSRYLVKRTGEKVFLECVQDMDHENMFWYRQDPGLGLRLIYFSYDVKMKEKGDIPEGYSVSREKKERFSLILESASTNQTSMYLCASSSGTGGFYEQYFGPGTRLTVT.

The chain links TRBV6-5 to TRBJ1-6; 7 bases match TRBD1. Germline loops: CDR1 MNHEY, CDR2 SVGAGI. CDR3 length: 15 amino acids. The V gene end was trimmed by 6 bases and the J gene end by 5 bases; junction bases not matched to a gene: 7. The CDR3 nucleotides are TGTGCCAGCAGGACCCGGGACAGCGATAATTCACCCCTCCACTTT. Translating gives CASRTRDSDNSPLHF.

This chain uses TRBV18 with TRBJ1-1, with D perhaps matching TRBD1 (6 bases). This CDR3 is built from 15 residues. CDR1 KGHSH and CDR2 LQKENI come from the germline V gene. The V end was cut by 3 bases, the J end by 3 bases, with 14 bases between. In DNA, the CDR3 is TGTGCCAGCTCACCCCGTGGACAGAAAGACACTGAAGCTTTCTTT. Its translation: CASSPRGQKDTEAFF.

The chain has TRBV5-1 and TRBJ1-1; D unresolved. In germline, CDR1 is SGHRS, CDR2 YFSETQ. The CDR3 loop spans 16 amino acids. Trimming removed 0 bases from V and 3 bases from J, with 15 bases in between. CDR3 bases: TGCGCCAGCAGCTTGGCCGGGGAGAAGGCATACACTGAAGCTTTCTTT. Residues: CASSLAGEKAYTEAFF.

The chain carries TRBV19 and TRBJ2-3, with 9 bases aligning to TRBD1. The CDR3 is made up of 16 amino acids. Germline V lookup: CDR1 LNHDA, CDR2 SQIVND (reference sequence). V lost 4 bases and J lost 1; bases outside the gene matches: 6. Here the CDR3 reads CASSNTGGSGTDTQYF. CDR3 coding DNA: TGTGCCAGTAGTAACACAGGGGGCTCAGGCACAGATACGCAGTATTTT.

This clone was detected only a few times. This rearrangement joins TRBV5-6 to TRBJ2-7; 9 nucleotides line up with TRBD1. The germline CDR1 and CDR2 sequences are SGHDT and YYEEEE. The CDR3 covers 16 residues. Germline trimming cut 3 bases from V and 2 bases from J; bases unmatched to any gene: 9. The CDR3 nucleotides read TGTGCCAGCAGCTCCTTCACAGGGGGCAGGACCTACGAGCAGTACTTC. This encodes CASSSFTGGRTYEQYF.

V is TRBV5-1 and J is TRBJ2-5; maybe TRBD1 (6 bases). Germline V gene sequence: CDR1 SGHRS, CDR2 YFSETQ. With 5 bases removed from V and 1 base from J, the gap between germline ends came to 9 bases. This CDR3 comprises 13 residues. The CDR3 here is CASSRGSQETQYF. The CDR3 DNA reads as TGCGCCAGCAGTAGGGGGTCCCAAGAGACCCAGTACTTC.

The V gene is TRBV5-4, the J gene TRBJ2-7, with TRBD1 matching over 9 bases. V shed 3 bases, J shed 7 bases, and the junction held 5 bases outside the gene matches. There are 13 residues in the CDR3. Looked up from germline, CDR1 is SGHNT and CDR2 is YYREEE (reference sequence). The CDR3 loop is CASSYGTGQEQYF. The CDR3 DNA follows: TGTGCCAGCAGCTACGGGACAGGGCAAGAGCAGTACTTC.